These 28 T cell receptor beta chains came from one sample sequenced in a study of post-analysis software for immune sequencing data. Study outcomes and limitations: Controls had lower frequencies than patients of about 5 TRBV segments, which included TRBV5-6, TRBV5-1 and TRBV20-1.

Every TCR beta cDNA library bore unique molecular identifiers. MiXCR, run by TCRdb on the PCR reads, gives a single entry per CDR3 protein. The sample yields fewer than 850,000 distinct CDR3 sequences, 30% seen once. What these receptors recognize is not known. Sequences were obtained from blood. The receptor source for this set is a girl between 10 and 17 years old with multiple sclerosis.

V gene TRBV29-1 combines with J gene TRBJ2-1; either TRBD1 or TRBD2 may supply D (7 bases each). The length of the CDR3 is 16 residues. V lost 5 bases to trimming and J lost 9 bases, with 26 bases between them. Germline CDR1 SQVTM, CDR2 ANQGSEA. The CDR3: CSVYPRGEGVIGEQFF. DNA for the CDR3: TGCAGCGTTTACCCCAGGGGGGAGGGAGTGATCGGTGAGCAGTTCTTC.

In this sample, this clonotype turned up a few times. The V and J genes are TRBV7-2 and TRBJ2-5, with 12 nucleotides matching TRBD2. CDR1 and CDR2 from the germline V gene are SGHTA and FQGNSA. This CDR3 region has 15 residues. Losses at the gene ends were 7 bases for V and 5 bases for J; bases not matched to a gene: 8. The CDR3 sequence: CASNLAGGPGETQYF. DNA for the CDR3: TGTGCCAGCAACCTAGCGGGAGGGCCTGGGGAGACCCAGTACTTC.

The chain uses TRBV7-9 and TRBJ2-1, with 10 positions matching TRBD2. Germline V CDR1 and CDR2: SEHNR, FQNEAQ (reference sequence). The CDR3 is 16 amino acids. Unmatched junction bases numbered 13, after V lost 4 bases and J lost 10 bases. The CDR3 spells CASSSRGSGRFSEQFF. The DNA of the CDR3 is TGTGCCAGCAGCTCCCGGGGTAGCGGGAGGTTTTCGGAGCAGTTCTTC.

This clonotype was observed many times. V gene TRBV6-5 combines with J gene TRBJ2-3; D is unresolved. Germline V gives CDR1 MNHEY, CDR2 SVGAGI. Trimming stripped 1 base from V and 2 bases from J, with 10 bases between. This CDR3 contains 15 residues. CDR3 residues: CASSYYPPATDTQYF. The CDR3, as DNA: TGTGCCAGCAGTTACTATCCCCCAGCCACAGATACGCAGTATTTT.

The CDR3 loop is CASSLGHGGTEAFF. The CDR3 nucleotides read TGTGCCAGCAGCCTGGGGCACGGGGGGACTGAAGCTTTCTTT. The rearrangement links TRBV5-5 to TRBJ1-1; a possible D gene is TRBD1 (5 bases). Germline V gene data show CDR1 as SGHKS and CDR2 as YYEKEE (reference sequence). The germline V and J ends were trimmed by 4 bases and 5 bases, with 15 bases remaining between them. The CDR3 consists of 14 residues.

The chain is built from TRBV4-3 and TRBJ2-7; D call uncertain. Germline V CDR1 and CDR2: LGHNA, YSLEER. The CDR3 is made up of 14 amino acids. The V gene lost 0 bases and the J gene lost 3 bases, with 9 bases spanning the gap. Here the CDR3 DNA reads TGCGCCAGCAGCCAAGAACCCCGTAACTACGAGCAGTACTTC. Protein: CASSQEPRNYEQYF.

There are a few counts of this clonotype. V and J are TRBV5-1 and TRBJ1-1, with D uncertain. Germline assignment: CDR1 SGHRS and CDR2 YFSETQ. CDR3 length: 13 amino acids. Trimming cost V 0 bases and J 1 base, with 4 bases left between them. CDR3 sequence reads: CASSLGWNTEAFF. The CDR3 bases are TGCGCCAGCAGCTTGGGGTGGAACACTGAAGCTTTCTTT.

This clonotype showed up just a few times. This chain links TRBV11-2 with TRBJ2-3; 7 bases are a match to TRBD2. The CDR3 length is 15 residues. Losses at the gene ends were 1 base for V and 1 base for J; bases not matched to a gene: 2. CDR1 is SGHAT, CDR2 FQNNGV, per germline. As DNA, the CDR3 is TGTGCCAGCAGCTTAGGCCGGGGGGGCACAGATACGCAGTATTTT. Protein product: CASSLGRGGTDTQYF.

The gene calls are TRBV5-1 and TRBJ2-3; possible D gene TRBD1, 6 bases. CDR1 is SGHRS, CDR2 YFSETQ, per germline. The ends were cut back, 0 bases at V and 2 bases at J, with 13 bases in the middle. The CDR3 runs 16 residues. In nucleotides, the CDR3 is TGCGCCAGCAGCTTGGGTGGGGGCCGGTACACAGATACGCAGTATTTT. Amino acid sequence: CASSLGGGRYTDTQYF.

This chain joins TRBV6-1 and TRBJ2-4, with a possible D match to TRBD1 (6 bases). The DNA end lines up better with TRBJ2-7; the J call may be wrong. Germline V gene sequence: CDR1 MNHNS, CDR2 SASEGT. The length of the CDR3 is 14 residues. CDR3 loop: CASSTRTANYEQYF. Written as DNA, the CDR3 is TGTGCCAGCAGTACCCGGACAGCAAATTACGAGCAGTACTTC.

In its sample, this clonotype was seen a few times. This chain joins TRBV12-3 or TRBV12-4 and TRBJ1-5; D call uncertain. Between the trimmed V and J ends, which lost 3 bases and 3 bases, there was a span of 9 bases. CDR3 size: 14 residues. Here the CDR3 reads CASSFLGNNQPQHF. The CDR3 DNA sequence: TGTGCCAGCAGTTTTCTCGGAAACAATCAGCCCCAGCATTTT.

This clonotype was seen more than once but under ten times. This chain links TRBV5-1 with TRBJ2-5; the D gene is possibly TRBD2 (6 bases). V was trimmed by 2 bases and J by 1 base, leaving 12 bases between them. Germline CDR1 and CDR2: SGHRS and YFSETQ. The CDR3 consists of 15 residues. CDR3 loop: CASSFPGTPQETQYF. The CDR3 DNA is TGCGCCAGCAGCTTTCCCGGGACTCCCCAAGAGACCCAGTACTTC.

This chain joins TRBV20-1 and TRBJ2-5; perhaps TRBD2 as D (6 bases). This CDR3 has 16 residues. Germline assignment: CDR1 DFQATT and CDR2 SNEGSKA (reference sequence). V was cut by 1 base and J by 4 bases, with 19 bases left in between. The CDR3 DNA follows: TGCAGTGCTAGAGCTGTCTTGGGTAGGGAGGCAGAGACCCAGTACTTC. Its protein product is CSARAVLGREAETQYF.

This clonotype was seen more than once but under ten times. The J gene is TRBJ2-7, the V gene TRBV2, with 7 bases lining up with TRBD1. CDR3 length: 13 amino acids. Germline lookup yields CDR1 SNHLY and CDR2 FYNNEI. Trimming cost V 5 bases and J 4 bases; bases outside gene matches: 5. The DNA for the CDR3 is TGTGCCAGCAGTCCTGACAGGGAATACGAGCAGTACTTC. Translation: CASSPDREYEQYF.

The V call is TRBV20-1, the J call TRBJ2-3; 9 nucleotides match TRBD2. The V gene end was trimmed by 0 bases and the J gene end by 4 bases; junction bases not matched to a gene: 11. The V gene's germline CDR1 is DFQATT and CDR2 SNEGSKA (reference sequence). CDR3 length equals 17 residues. The CDR3 loop is CSARDIRASGVADTQYF. CDR3 DNA sequence: TGCAGTGCTAGAGATATACGGGCTAGCGGGGTGGCAGATACGCAGTATTTT.

This chain links TRBV20-1 with TRBJ2-7; maybe TRBD2 (6 bases). Germline CDR1 reads DFQATT; CDR2 reads SNEGSKA (reference sequence). The CDR3 length is 20 residues. Trimming removed 1 base at V and 3 bases at J, with 31 bases between. The CDR3 nucleotides are TGCAGTGCTAGAGCACCATTGGTTTCCGGGGGTTGGACGGCTGACTACGAGCAGTACTTC. It codes for CSARAPLVSGGWTADYEQYF.

In its sample, this clonotype was seen many times. The chain links TRBV7-6 to TRBJ2-1; D is possibly TRBD2 (6 bases). Germline assignment: CDR1 SGHVS and CDR2 FNYEAQ. The CDR3 has 15 residues. Trimming cost V 5 bases and J 7 bases, with 18 bases left between them. CDR3 amino acids: CASSQGLAGLNEQFF. In DNA, the CDR3 is TGTGCCAGCAGCCAGGGACTGGCGGGATTAAATGAGCAGTTCTTC. Full variable domain (rest looked up from reference TRBV7-6 and TRBJ2-1): GAGVSQSPRYKVTKRGQDVALRCDPISGHVSLYWYRQALGQGPEFLTYFNYEAQQDKSGLPNDRFSAERPEGSISTLTIQRTEQRDSAMYRCASSQGLAGLNEQFFGPGTRLTVL.

The V gene is TRBV28, the J gene TRBJ1-3; D unresolved. V dropped 10 bases and J dropped 0 bases, with 13 bases sitting between them. CDR1 is MDHEN and CDR2 is SYDVKM in the germline V gene. The CDR3 loop spans 14 amino acids. CDR3 DNA: TGTGCCACCCAACATTGGGGCTCTGGAAACACCATATATTTT. It specifies CATQHWGSGNTIYF.

The chain joins TRBV2 to TRBJ2-3; 11 nucleotides agree with TRBD2. There are 15 residues in the CDR3. The junction had 7 bases not matched to a gene; V was cut back by 8 bases and J by 3 bases. Germline CDR1 SNHLY, CDR2 FYNNEI. CDR3: CASDPGLAVTDTQYF. The CDR3 coding sequence is TGTGCCAGCGACCCGGGACTAGCGGTTACAGATACGCAGTATTTT.

CDR3 coding DNA: TGTGCCAGCAGTTTATCGCTGGAGGTTTCACCCCTCCACTTT. It codes for CASSLSLEVSPLHF. The chain combines TRBV27 with TRBJ1-6; no definite D call. This CDR3 has 14 amino acids. Trimming shortened V by 0 bases and J by 9 bases, and 9 bases separated the two germline ends. Looked up from germline, CDR1 is MNHEY and CDR2 is SMNVEV (reference sequence).

This clonotype came up many times. The chain couples TRBV5-1 to TRBJ2-7; TRBD2 matches 9 bases. Losses at the gene ends were 0 bases for V and 6 bases for J; bases not matched to a gene: 4. This CDR3 has 14 amino acids. Germline values: CDR1 SGHRS, CDR2 YFSETQ. The CDR3 sequence: CASSLGLAVGEQYF. CDR3 nucleotide sequence: TGCGCCAGCAGCTTGGGACTAGCGGTGGGCGAGCAGTACTTC.

In its sample, this clonotype was seen many times. CDR3: CASSLVGGSEQYF. In nucleotides, the CDR3 is TGTGCCAGCAGTTTAGTAGGGGGCTCCGAGCAGTACTTC. The chain couples TRBV12-3 or TRBV12-4 to TRBJ2-7; 7 bases line up with TRBD1. V trimming: 1 base; J trimming: 6 bases; junction bases outside the gene matches: 3. The CDR3 runs 13 residues.

The rearrangement links TRBV20-1 to TRBJ2-2; a possible D gene is TRBD1 (6 bases). The CDR3 sequence is 14 residues long. Germline V gene data show CDR1 as DFQATT and CDR2 as SNEGSKA (reference sequence). Trimming took 8 bases from V and 1 from J, leaving 14 bases between them. As DNA, the CDR3 is TGCAGTCCCACAATGACAGGGAACACCGGGGAGCTGTTTTTT. Its translation is CSPTMTGNTGELFF.

In this sample, this clonotype turned up a few times. J is TRBJ1-1 and V is TRBV5-1; D perhaps matches TRBD1 (6 bases). CDR3 length: 15 amino acids. Trimming left V 1 base short and J 3 bases short, with 13 bases between. Germline V gene data show CDR1 as SGHRS and CDR2 as YFSETQ. The CDR3 here is CASSLRTGMDTEAFF. Written as DNA, the CDR3 is TGCGCCAGCAGCTTGCGCACAGGGATGGACACTGAAGCTTTCTTT.

The genes are TRBV5-1 and TRBJ1-4, with D tentatively TRBD1 (6 bases). The germline gives CDR1 SGHRS, CDR2 YFSETQ. V was cut by 0 bases and J by 8 bases, with 14 bases left in between. The CDR3 covers 15 residues. The CDR3 is CASSLEVGGGEKLFF. CDR3 bases: TGCGCCAGCAGCTTGGAGGTAGGGGGAGGCGAAAAACTGTTTTTT.

J is TRBJ2-1 and V is TRBV3-1, with a tentative D call TRBD1 (6 bases). Germline assignment: CDR1 LGHDT and CDR2 YNNKEL (reference sequence). This CDR3 spans 15 amino acids. V was trimmed by 1 base and J by 2 bases, leaving 9 bases between them. CDR3 amino acids: CASSQATGPYNEQFF. CDR3 bases: TGTGCCAGCAGCCAAGCGACAGGACCCTACAATGAGCAGTTCTTC.

The chain couples TRBV9 to TRBJ2-5; TRBD2 agrees at 10 bases. Unmatched junction bases numbered 9, after V lost 0 bases and J lost 13 bases. The germline CDR1 and CDR2 sequences are SGDLS and YYNGEE. The CDR3 contains 14 residues. The CDR3: CASSVAAAGGQGYF. The CDR3, as DNA: TGTGCCAGCAGCGTAGCAGCAGCGGGAGGGCAAGGGTACTTC.

This rearrangement joins TRBV7-7 to TRBJ2-1; 8 bases fit TRBD1. Germline V gene lookup returns CDR1 SSHAT and CDR2 FNYEAQ (reference sequence). The CDR3 is 15 residues long. V lost 5 bases, J lost 6 bases, and 9 bases stayed unmatched. The CDR3 DNA reads TGTGCCAGCAGCCCCGGACAGGGCCCGGGCAATGAGCAGTTCTTC. Amino acid sequence: CASSPGQGPGNEQFF.